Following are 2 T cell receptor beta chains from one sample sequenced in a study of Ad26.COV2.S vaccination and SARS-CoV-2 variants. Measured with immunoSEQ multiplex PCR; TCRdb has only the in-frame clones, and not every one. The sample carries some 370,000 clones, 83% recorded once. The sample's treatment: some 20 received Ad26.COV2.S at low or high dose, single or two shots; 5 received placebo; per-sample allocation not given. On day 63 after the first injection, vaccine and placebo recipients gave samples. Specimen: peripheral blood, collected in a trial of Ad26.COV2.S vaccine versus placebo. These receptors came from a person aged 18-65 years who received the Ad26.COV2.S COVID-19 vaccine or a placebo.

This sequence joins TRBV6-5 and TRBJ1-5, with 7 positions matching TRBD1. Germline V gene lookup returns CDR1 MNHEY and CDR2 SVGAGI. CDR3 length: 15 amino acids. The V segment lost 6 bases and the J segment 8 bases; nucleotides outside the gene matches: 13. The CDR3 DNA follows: TGTGCCAGCAGGAAAACGACACAGGGGATTGAGCCCCAGCATTTT. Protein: CASRKTTQGIEPQHF.

For the CDR3, the DNA is TGTGCCAGCAGTTCCCTCAGGGACTCTGGAAACACCATATATTTT. Protein sequence: CASSSLRDSGNTIYF. The genes are TRBV6-1 and TRBJ1-3, with D perhaps matching TRBD1 (5 bases). CDR1 and CDR2 from the germline V gene are MNHNS and SASEGT. Between the trimmed V and J ends, which lost 5 bases and 0 bases, there was a span of 11 bases. CDR3 length equals 15 residues.